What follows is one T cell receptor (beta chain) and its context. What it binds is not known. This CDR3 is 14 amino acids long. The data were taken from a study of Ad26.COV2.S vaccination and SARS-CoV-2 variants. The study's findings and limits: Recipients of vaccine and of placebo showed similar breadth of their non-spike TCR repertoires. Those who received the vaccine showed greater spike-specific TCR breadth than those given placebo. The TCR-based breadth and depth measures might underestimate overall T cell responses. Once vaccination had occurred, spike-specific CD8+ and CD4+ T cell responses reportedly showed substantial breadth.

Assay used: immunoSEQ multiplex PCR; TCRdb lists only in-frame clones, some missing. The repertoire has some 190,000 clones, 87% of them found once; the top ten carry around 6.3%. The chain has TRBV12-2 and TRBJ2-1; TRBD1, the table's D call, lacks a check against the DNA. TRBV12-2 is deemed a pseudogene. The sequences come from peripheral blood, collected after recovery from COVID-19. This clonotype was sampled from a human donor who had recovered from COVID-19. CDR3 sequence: CASRFNRDHNEQFF. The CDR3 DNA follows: TGTGCAAGTCGCTTCAACAGGGATCACAATGAGCAGTTCTTC.